The next 26 T cell receptor beta chains were all read from a single sample in a study of blood T cells in healthy people across ages. For the second PCR, which ran for about 7 to 12 cycles, a sample-barcoded 5' primer and a J-beta primer mix were used. TCRdb itself ran the 5' RACE reads through MiXCR, one entry per CDR3 protein. The sample lists more than 900,000 distinct CDR3 sequences, roughly 24% occurring once. These data also formed part of another study, on T cells of mothers and their children.

What was sequenced was blood. These receptors were obtained from a girl aged 2-10 years in good health.

This chain's CDR3 is CASSFSGLPQETQYF. CDR3 in DNA: TGTGCCAGCAGCTTTTCGGGACTACCCCAAGAGACCCAGTACTTC. The rearrangement links TRBV5-6 to TRBJ2-5; TRBD2 agrees at 7 bases. The CDR3 length is 15 residues. V gave up 2 bases and J gave up 1 base; unmatched junction bases: 5. The germline V gene has CDR1 SGHDT and CDR2 YYEEEE.

In its sample, this clonotype was seen a few times. The chain uses TRBV6-5 and TRBJ1-2; D gene uncertain. The CDR3 is made up of 14 amino acids. V lost 1 base to trimming and J lost 4 bases, with 10 bases between them. Germline CDR1 MNHEY, CDR2 SVGAGI. The CDR3 sequence is CASSYLPGSYGYTF. The CDR3 bases are TGTGCCAGCAGTTACTTACCGGGCAGCTATGGCTACACCTTC.

This chain joins TRBV9 and TRBJ2-1, with 13 bases that match TRBD2. CDR1 is SGDLS and CDR2 is YYNGEE in the germline V gene. This CDR3 contains 16 residues. Germline trimming cut 2 bases from V and 8 bases from J; bases unmatched to any gene: 7. The CDR3 loop is CASSVFGTSGEDEQFF. CDR3 coding DNA: TGTGCCAGCAGCGTGTTCGGGACTAGCGGGGAGGATGAGCAGTTCTTC.

Only one count was recorded for this clonotype. The chain couples TRBV29-1 to TRBJ2-7, with D possibly matching TRBD2 (6 bases). Per germline, CDR1 SQVTM and CDR2 ANQGSEA. V lost 5 bases and J 0 bases, leaving 14 bases between the germline ends. The CDR3 extends over 14 amino acids. CDR3 DNA: TGCAGCGTTCGAGGTAGCGGATCCTCCTACGAGCAGTACTTC. Protein product: CSVRGSGSSYEQYF.

This clonotype came up a few times. The rearrangement links TRBV7-3 to TRBJ2-2; the match to TRBD2 covers 8 bases. CDR3 size: 16 residues. With 4 bases clipped from V and 2 bases from J, the junction kept 6 bases outside the gene matches. Germline CDR1 is SGHTA and CDR2 is FQGTGA. CDR3 nucleotides: TGTGCCAGCAGCTCTTACGGGGGGGCAAACACCGGGGAGCTGTTTTTT. Its protein is CASSSYGGANTGELFF.

The rearrangement uses TRBV20-1 and TRBJ2-5; D gene unclear. With 1 base removed from V and 4 bases from J, the gap between germline ends came to 10 bases. CDR3 size: 13 residues. Germline-derived CDR1 and CDR2 are DFQATT and SNEGSKA (reference sequence). The CDR3 region has the DNA TGCAGTGCTAGAGTAGAGTGGGGAGAGACCCAGTACTTC. Translation gives CSARVEWGETQYF.

The chain joins TRBV29-1 to TRBJ2-4; D perhaps matches TRBD1 (6 bases). Germline V gives CDR1 SQVTM, CDR2 ANQGSEA. V was pared by 6 bases and J by 3 bases, with 12 bases between. The CDR3 covers 13 residues. CDR3 coding DNA: TGCAGCGTGGTGGACAGAGGCAAAAACATTCAGTACTTC. Protein product: CSVVDRGKNIQYF.

This clonotype showed up just a few times. V and J are TRBV28 and TRBJ1-2; 7 nucleotides agree with TRBD1. V dropped 2 bases and J dropped 4; count of bases not matched to a gene: 7. The CDR3 runs to 15 residues. From germline, CDR1 is MDHEN and CDR2 SYDVKM. CDR3 nucleotides: TGTGCCAGCAGTTTAGGAGGGGGCGGAGGCTATGGCTACACCTTC. Translating gives CASSLGGGGGYGYTF.

This clonotype was counted only a few times. This CDR3 fails to terminate in the conserved phenylalanine or tryptophan, so it likely reflects a read error. The DNA is left out, because the CDR3 cannot be placed on it with certainty; the CDR3 is given as TCRdb lists it. This chain links TRBV12-3 or TRBV12-4 with TRBJ2-7; the table names TRBD1, a call not compared with the DNA. The CDR3 contains 12 residues when both ends are counted. CDR3 region: CASSHLPGSQVL.

The V call is TRBV18, the J call TRBJ2-3; 7 bases are shared with TRBD1. This CDR3 contains 15 residues. The germline V gene has CDR1 KGHSH and CDR2 LQKENI. Losses at the gene ends were 1 base for V and 3 bases for J; bases not matched to a gene: 4. The CDR3 is CASSPRQGETDTQYF. The CDR3 DNA sequence: TGTGCCAGCTCACCACGACAGGGAGAGACAGATACGCAGTATTTT.

This rearrangement joins TRBV7-2 to TRBJ1-1, with 7 bases aligning to TRBD1. This CDR3 contains 15 residues. V lost 8 bases and J lost 2; bases outside the gene matches: 11. Germline CDR1 is SGHTA and CDR2 is FQGNSA. CDR3 nucleotides: TGTGCCAGCCCCCCGACAGGGCCAAATAACACTGAAGCTTTCTTT. It yields the protein CASPPTGPNNTEAFF.

The chain links TRBV6-1 to TRBJ2-5, with 11 bases lining up with TRBD2. The CDR3 contains 16 residues. Trimming cost V 2 bases and J 5 bases; bases outside gene matches: 7. Germline values: CDR1 MNHNS, CDR2 SASEGT. Written as DNA, the CDR3 is TGTGCCAGCAGTGAAACTAGCGGGGGTTTTGGGGAGACCCAGTACTTC. Residues: CASSETSGGFGETQYF.

This clonotype was seen a few times. V is TRBV11-2 and J is TRBJ2-5; D is unclear. The better agreement between TRBJ2-7 and the DNA end casts doubt on the J call. CDR1 is SGHAT, CDR2 FQNNGV, per germline. There are 12 residues in the CDR3. The CDR3 DNA is TGTGCCAGCAGCCCCCCGGCCTACGAGCAGTACTTC. Its protein product is CASSPPAYEQYF.

This clonotype was seen only a few times. V gene TRBV9 combines with J gene TRBJ2-2; D may be TRBD1 (6 bases). CDR3 length: 15 residues. The V end lost 3 bases, the J end lost 6 bases, and 15 bases lay between the germline ends. Looked up from germline, CDR1 is SGDLS and CDR2 is YYNGEE. The CDR3 here is CASSAVSQGPGELFF. CDR3 nucleotides: TGTGCCAGCAGCGCAGTATCACAGGGTCCCGGGGAGCTGTTTTTT.

Written as DNA, the CDR3 is TGTGCCAGCTCACCCTGGGACATTAGTGACGAGCAGTACTTC. Protein sequence: CASSPWDISDEQYF. This sequence joins TRBV18 and TRBJ2-7, with D tentatively TRBD1 (6 bases). The CDR3 sequence is 14 residues long. Germline V gene sequence: CDR1 KGHSH, CDR2 LQKENI. The ends were cut back, 3 bases at V and 5 bases at J, with 14 bases in the middle.

This clonotype came up many times. The J gene is TRBJ2-7, the V gene TRBV6-2 or TRBV6-3, with D perhaps matching TRBD1 (5 bases). The V and J ends lost 4 bases and 1 base respectively, with 14 bases between them. CDR3 length equals 15 residues. Germline loops: CDR1 MNHEY, CDR2 SVGEGT. The DNA of the CDR3 is TGTGCCAGCAGTTCCGCCCCAGACAGTTCCTACGAGCAGTACTTC. This gives the protein CASSSAPDSSYEQYF.

This clonotype has a handful of counts. The rearrangement uses TRBV27 and TRBJ2-4; D unclear. CDR1 is MNHEY and CDR2 is SMNVEV in the germline V gene (reference sequence). This CDR3 region has 15 residues. The V and J ends lost 3 bases and 8 bases respectively, with 17 bases between them. The CDR3 here is CASSFRQSGQYIQYF. The CDR3 DNA reads TGTGCCAGCAGTTTTAGGCAGTCCGGGCAATACATTCAGTACTTC.

This clonotype was seen only a few times. The chain employs TRBV7-9 and TRBJ2-7; D remains ambiguous. Trimming stripped 1 base from V and 7 bases from J, with 29 bases between. The germline gives CDR1 SEHNR, CDR2 FQNEAQ (reference sequence). The CDR3 sequence is 19 residues long. The CDR3 is CASSLDPPDVWDAPREQYF. The CDR3 DNA follows: TGTGCCAGCAGCTTAGACCCCCCAGACGTTTGGGATGCCCCTAGGGAGCAGTACTTC.

This clonotype turned up a few times. The J gene is TRBJ1-1, the V gene TRBV10-3; 9 bases agree with TRBD1. Losses at the gene ends were 3 bases for V and 2 bases for J; bases not matched to a gene: 4. Germline CDR1 and CDR2: ENHRY and SYGVKD. CDR3 length: 15 amino acids. CDR3 DNA sequence: TGTGCCATCAGTGAAACACAGGGGGCTAACACTGAAGCTTTCTTT. This gives the protein CAISETQGANTEAFF.

CDR3 loop: CASSEASGAQRTQYF. The DNA of the CDR3 is TGTGCCAGCAGTGAAGCTAGCGGGGCACAAAGGACCCAGTACTTC. V is TRBV2 and J is TRBJ2-5; 8 bases align to TRBD2. V lost 0 bases and J lost 7; bases outside the gene matches: 7. The germline gives CDR1 SNHLY, CDR2 FYNNEI. The CDR3 runs to 15 residues.

This clonotype was found many times. The V gene is TRBV12-3 or TRBV12-4, the J gene TRBJ1-2; weak D call: TRBD1 (5 bases). The CDR3 totals 14 residues. Between the trimmed V and J ends, which lost 1 base and 3 bases, there was a span of 9 bases. Here the CDR3 reads CASSLGGTDYGYTF. The CDR3 region has the DNA TGTGCCAGCAGTTTAGGAGGGACCGACTATGGCTACACCTTC.

This clonotype was recorded a few times. The V call is TRBV4-2, the J call TRBJ2-3, with D possibly TRBD2 on 5 matching bases. This CDR3 is built from 16 residues. Between the trimmed V and J ends, which lost 5 bases and 3 bases, there was a span of 18 bases. The germline V gene has CDR1 LGHNA and CDR2 YNFKEQ. The chain's CDR3 is CASSSGETYPTDTQYF. In DNA form, the CDR3 reads TGTGCCAGCAGCTCTGGGGAGACATACCCAACAGATACGCAGTATTTT.

V and J are TRBV7-9 and TRBJ1-2, with unresolved D. Germline CDR1 SEHNR, CDR2 FQNEAQ (reference sequence). This CDR3 region has 13 residues. Trimming removed 1 base at V and 6 bases at J, with 9 bases between. The CDR3 is CASSLVATDGYTF. The CDR3 bases are TGTGCCAGCAGCTTAGTGGCAACAGATGGCTACACCTTC.

The genes are TRBV10-1 and TRBJ1-1; D is uncertain. V was shortened by 6 bases and J by 5 bases, with 13 bases between the two germline ends. The CDR3 totals 13 residues. Per the germline V gene, CDR1 is WNHNN and CDR2 is SYGVQD (reference sequence). The CDR3: CASRNHPGTEAFF. CDR3 nucleotides: TGCGCCAGCAGAAATCACCCGGGGACTGAAGCTTTCTTT.

This clonotype was detected a few times. The chain joins TRBV20-1 to TRBJ2-5; the D gene could be TRBD1 or TRBD2 (5 bases each). The end of the DNA is better explained by TRBJ2-7, so the J call may be wrong. This CDR3 is built from 14 residues. CDR1 DFQATT and CDR2 SNEGSKA come from the germline V gene (reference sequence). For the CDR3, the DNA is TGCAGTGCCAACTTGGGGGATCGGCCCTACGAGCAGTACTTC. Translated, it gives CSANLGDRPYEQYF.

This clonotype occurred once. The rearrangement uses TRBV29-1 and TRBJ2-7; the D gene is possibly TRBD1 (6 bases). The CDR3 sequence is 13 residues long. The V end lost 5 bases, the J end lost 3 bases, and 14 bases lay between the germline ends. CDR1 and CDR2 (germline): SQVTM, ANQGSEA. In nucleotides, the CDR3 is TGCAGCGTTAAGGGGGTCCTCAACTACGAGCAGTACTTC. Its protein is CSVKGVLNYEQYF.